This TCR beta chain was obtained from a study of CXCR3-negative and CXCR3-positive naive CD8 T cells. General study findings and limits: CXCR3-positive naive cells carried more hydrophobic TRB CDR3s than CXCR3-negative ones. Both of the naive subsets showed about the same high diversity, but memory CD8+ cells had much less.

All TRB cDNA libraries came from 5' RACE performed with UMI labels. TCRdb reanalyzed the 5' RACE reads, giving one entry per CDR3 protein sequence and no DNA. The sample table includes about 90,000 distinct CDR3 sequences. Of note for this clonotype: Its target is unknown.

At hundreds of thousands of cells each, triplicate sorts were carried out for each CD8+ T cell subset. Germline V gene data show CDR1 as MNHEY and CDR2 as SMNVEV (reference sequence). The CDR3 spans 13 residues. The material sequenced was naive CXCR3+ CD8+ T cells from blood. Subset defined: CD45RO-CCR7+CD27+CD95- naive CD8+ T cells expressing CXCR3 (TNR3+). This sequence joins TRBV27 and TRBJ1-1. This clonotype was sampled from a human donor in good health. Some clones in this sample may be carry-over from other donors' samples. CDR3 amino acids: CASSFGLNTEASF.